This T cell receptor (beta chain) was profiled in a study of vaccination effects on CD4 cells after COVID-19. Study-level background: Vaccination followed sampling of two convalescent patients by 16 days and one week respectively. Study observations and caveats: After vaccination, at late timepoints, clones induced by infection and by vaccine contracted markedly.

CD4+ T cell isolation took place after about 11 days of culture. This person caught SARS-CoV-2 sometime from March to December 2020, and PCR testing confirmed the infection. This CDR3 comprises 16 residues. With 4 bases clipped from V and 4 bases from J, the junction kept 9 bases outside the gene matches. Germline-derived CDR1 and CDR2 are LNHDA and SQIVND (reference sequence). As for this clone: Its antigen is not known.

Method: immunoSEQ multiplex PCR; TCRdb's copy keeps in-frame clones and lacks some. The sample consists of around 50,000 clones, roughly 76% of them appearing once. The receptor's source is a human donor who had a prior SARS-CoV-2 infection. V is TRBV19 and J is TRBJ2-5, with 10 bases fitting TRBD1. The sample here was CD4+ T cells from PBMCs cultured without peptide, taken before COVID-19 vaccination. The CDR3: CASSNRGTGVSETQYF. The CDR3 nucleotides read TGTGCCAGTAGTAATCGCGGGACAGGGGTTTCAGAGACCCAGTACTTC.